A selection of T cell receptor beta chains follows, all from one sample in a study of T cell responses to AZD1222 COVID-19 vaccine. Measured with immunoSEQ multiplex PCR; TCRdb has only the in-frame clones, and not every one. The data hold approximately 130,000 clones, with 88% observed a single time. Sample: peripheral blood, taken 28 days after the second AZD1222 dose. The receptors originated from an adult who received the AZD1222 COVID-19 vaccine. The CDR3 runs from the conserved cysteine through the conserved F or W. D genes are given only for firm matches. Only part of the rows carry a size: once, few, many, or a class if the clone is expanded.

d_call: .; v_call: TRBV19; j_call: TRBJ2-7; clone_size: .; cdr3_aa: CASSRDGVYEQYF; cdr3_nt: TGTGCCAGTAGTCGGGACGGGGTCTACGAGCAGTACTTC
d_call: .; v_call: TRBV28; j_call: TRBJ2-1; clone_size: few; cdr3_aa: CASSGQRTDYNEQFF; cdr3_nt: TGTGCCAGCAGTGGTCAGCGGACGGACTACAATGAGCAGTTCTTC
d_call: .; v_call: TRBV28; j_call: TRBJ1-3; clone_size: .; cdr3_aa: CASSPPTGISGNTIYF; cdr3_nt: TGTGCCAGCAGCCCACCTACAGGGATCTCTGGAAACACCATATATTTT
d_call: .; v_call: TRBV3-1/TRBV3-2; j_call: TRBJ2-7; clone_size: .; cdr3_aa: CASSPQGHSYEQYF; cdr3_nt: TGTGCCAGCAGCCCTCAGGGACACTCCTACGAGCAGTACTTC
d_call: .; v_call: TRBV10-1; j_call: TRBJ1-1; clone_size: .; cdr3_aa: CASSANSGTMAFF; cdr3_nt: TGCGCCAGCAGTGCGAACTCCGGGACGATGGCTTTCTTT
d_call: .; v_call: TRBV5-8; j_call: TRBJ2-3; clone_size: .; cdr3_aa: CASSPGRVDTQYF; cdr3_nt: TGTGCCAGCAGTCCTGGGCGGGTTGATACGCAGTATTTT
d_call: TRBD1; v_call: TRBV7-2; j_call: TRBJ1-5; clone_size: .; cdr3_aa: CASSPMQGGDQPQHF; cdr3_nt: TGTGCCAGCAGCCCTATGCAGGGGGGCGATCAGCCCCAGCATTTT
d_call: .; v_call: TRBV3-1/TRBV3-2; j_call: TRBJ2-7; clone_size: .; cdr3_aa: CASSQVGYSEQYF; cdr3_nt: TGTGCCAGCAGCCAGGTAGGATATTCCGAGCAGTACTTC
d_call: TRBD1; v_call: TRBV27; j_call: TRBJ2-7; clone_size: .; cdr3_aa: CASSPGQGASYEQYF; cdr3_nt: TGTGCCAGCAGTCCTGGACAGGGGGCTTCCTACGAGCAGTACTTC
d_call: .; v_call: TRBV28; j_call: TRBJ2-7; clone_size: once; cdr3_aa: CASSSGHLYEQYF; cdr3_nt: TGTGCCAGCAGTTCTGGTCACCTCTACGAGCAGTACTTC
d_call: .; v_call: TRBV5-1; j_call: TRBJ2-3; clone_size: .; cdr3_aa: CASSLAGSPDTQYF; cdr3_nt: TGCGCCAGCAGCTTGGCGGGGAGTCCAGATACGCAGTATTTT
d_call: .; v_call: TRBV5-4; j_call: TRBJ1-1; clone_size: .; cdr3_aa: CASSFGNTEAFF; cdr3_nt: TGTGCCAGCAGCTTCGGTAACACTGAAGCTTTCTTT
d_call: .; v_call: TRBV12-3/TRBV12-4; j_call: TRBJ1-5; clone_size: few; cdr3_aa: CASSYSNQPQHF; cdr3_nt: TGTGCCAGCAGTTATAGCAATCAGCCCCAGCATTTT
d_call: .; v_call: TRBV5-1; j_call: TRBJ1-5; clone_size: .; cdr3_aa: CASSAGTGDNQPQHF; cdr3_nt: TGCGCCAGCAGCGCAGGGACGGGTGACAATCAGCCCCAGCATTTT
d_call: .; v_call: TRBV5-6; j_call: TRBJ1-4; clone_size: .; cdr3_aa: CASSTDGSGEKLFF; cdr3_nt: TGTGCCAGCAGCACGGACGGCTCGGGTGAAAAACTGTTTTTT
d_call: TRBD1; v_call: TRBV2; j_call: TRBJ1-4; clone_size: .; cdr3_aa: CATIDRDEKLFF; cdr3_nt: TGTGCCACCATCGACAGGGACGAAAAACTGTTTTTT
d_call: TRBD2; v_call: TRBV19; j_call: TRBJ2-3; clone_size: .; cdr3_aa: CASSSWTSAATDTQYF; cdr3_nt: TGTGCCAGTAGCTCATGGACTAGCGCCGCCACAGATACGCAGTATTTT
d_call: TRBD1; v_call: TRBV5-4; j_call: TRBJ2-5; clone_size: .; cdr3_aa: CASSLAGGGETQYF; cdr3_nt: TGTGCCAGCAGCTTGGCAGGGGGCGGAGAGACCCAGTACTTC
d_call: TRBD1; v_call: TRBV19; j_call: TRBJ1-1; clone_size: .; cdr3_aa: CASSNLLSDRGRGYTEAFF; cdr3_nt: TGTGCCAGTAGTAACCTACTATCGGACAGGGGGCGCGGGTACACTGAAGCTTTCTTT
d_call: TRBD1; v_call: TRBV6-4; j_call: TRBJ1-2; clone_size: once; cdr3_aa: CASSEVSGGGYTF; cdr3_nt: TGTGCCAGCAGTGAAGTTTCAGGGGGAGGCTACACCTTC
d_call: .; v_call: TRBV19; j_call: TRBJ1-5; clone_size: .; cdr3_aa: CASSVSGGYGQPQHF; cdr3_nt: TGTGCCAGTAGTGTTTCCGGGGGCTATGGTCAGCCCCAGCATTTT
d_call: .; v_call: TRBV30; j_call: TRBJ2-3; clone_size: .; cdr3_aa: CAWTNRVKHSTDTQYF; cdr3_nt: TGTGCCTGGACCAACAGGGTTAAGCATAGCACAGATACGCAGTATTTT
d_call: .; v_call: TRBV6-2/TRBV6-3; j_call: TRBJ1-5; clone_size: .; cdr3_aa: CASSLRATSNQPQHF; cdr3_nt: TGTGCCAGCAGTTTGAGGGCGACTAGCAATCAGCCCCAGCATTTT
d_call: TRBD1; v_call: TRBV6-2/TRBV6-3; j_call: TRBJ2-7; clone_size: few; cdr3_aa: CASSGTVPYEQYF; cdr3_nt: TGTGCCAGCAGCGGGACAGTTCCCTACGAGCAGTACTTC
d_call: TRBD1; v_call: TRBV2; j_call: TRBJ1-4; clone_size: .; cdr3_aa: CATRGGPEKLFF; cdr3_nt: TGTGCCACAAGAGGGGGCCCTGAAAAACTGTTTTTT
d_call: .; v_call: TRBV25-1; j_call: TRBJ1-4; clone_size: .; cdr3_aa: CASSERRDEKLFF; cdr3_nt: TGTGCCAGCAGTGAACGGCGGGATGAAAAACTGTTTTTT
d_call: .; v_call: TRBV4-3; j_call: TRBJ1-2; clone_size: once; cdr3_aa: CASSQEWGDYGYTF; cdr3_nt: TGCGCCAGCAGCCAAGAATGGGGGGATTATGGCTACACCTTC
d_call: .; v_call: TRBV19; j_call: TRBJ1-1; clone_size: .; cdr3_aa: CASSIRAGDTEAFF; cdr3_nt: TGTGCCAGTAGTATCAGGGCAGGAGACACTGAAGCTTTCTTT
d_call: TRBD1; v_call: TRBV29-1; j_call: TRBJ2-5; clone_size: .; cdr3_aa: CSLKGDRGFREETQYF; cdr3_nt: TGCAGCCTGAAGGGGGACAGGGGGTTTAGGGAGGAGACCCAGTACTTC
d_call: TRBD2; v_call: TRBV29-1; j_call: TRBJ2-1; clone_size: .; cdr3_aa: CSVQGTSGISYNEQFF; cdr3_nt: TGCAGCGTCCAAGGGACTAGCGGAATCTCCTACAATGAGCAGTTCTTC
d_call: .; v_call: TRBV19; j_call: TRBJ2-7; clone_size: .; cdr3_aa: CASRTRDGRLDF; cdr3_nt: TGTGCCAGTAGGACTCGGGACGGCCGGCTAGACTTC
d_call: TRBD1; v_call: TRBV11-2; j_call: TRBJ1-6; clone_size: .; cdr3_aa: CASQGQGVHSPLHF; cdr3_nt: TGTGCCAGCCAGGGGCAGGGGGTTCATTCACCCCTCCACTTT
d_call: .; v_call: TRBV6-6; j_call: TRBJ2-1; clone_size: .; cdr3_aa: CASDQRGEGDEQFF; cdr3_nt: TGTGCCAGCGATCAACGCGGGGAAGGGGATGAGCAGTTCTTC
d_call: .; v_call: TRBV5-4; j_call: TRBJ1-2; clone_size: .; cdr3_aa: CASSSQDGNYGYTF; cdr3_nt: TGTGCCAGCAGCTCCCAGGACGGCAACTATGGCTACACCTTC
d_call: TRBD1; v_call: TRBV9; j_call: TRBJ1-6; clone_size: .; cdr3_aa: CASSAPGQGASPLHF; cdr3_nt: TGTGCCAGCAGCGCCCCGGGACAGGGGGCTTCACCCCTCCACTTT
d_call: TRBD1; v_call: TRBV10-1; j_call: TRBJ2-5; clone_size: .; cdr3_aa: CASTSLPTGPRAQYF; cdr3_nt: TGCGCCAGCACGTCGCTCCCGACAGGGCCGAGGGCCCAGTACTTC
d_call: .; v_call: TRBV6-6; j_call: TRBJ1-3; clone_size: .; cdr3_aa: CASSPANGNTIYF; cdr3_nt: TGTGCCAGCAGTCCCGCGAATGGAAACACCATATATTTT
d_call: .; v_call: TRBV5-1; j_call: TRBJ1-2; clone_size: .; cdr3_aa: CASTLDGGLFGYTF; cdr3_nt: TGCGCCAGCACCCTGGACGGGGGGCTCTTTGGCTACACCTTC
d_call: .; v_call: TRBV3-1/TRBV3-2; j_call: TRBJ1-1; clone_size: .; cdr3_aa: CASKITGRTEAFF; cdr3_nt: TGTGCCAGCAAAATAACAGGGAGGACTGAAGCTTTCTTT
d_call: .; v_call: TRBV2; j_call: TRBJ1-2; clone_size: .; cdr3_aa: CASGYPEGYGYTF; cdr3_nt: TGTGCCAGCGGCTACCCTGAGGGATATGGCTACACCTTC
d_call: TRBD2; v_call: TRBV10-3; j_call: TRBJ2-1; clone_size: few; cdr3_aa: CAIRGTSGGFLGEQFF; cdr3_nt: TGTGCCATCAGGGGGACTAGCGGGGGGTTTCTAGGTGAGCAGTTCTTC
d_call: .; v_call: TRBV6-5; j_call: TRBJ2-1; clone_size: .; cdr3_aa: CASRGTVEVNEQFF; cdr3_nt: TGTGCCAGCCGGGGGACGGTAGAAGTTAATGAGCAGTTCTTC
d_call: .; v_call: TRBV4-2; j_call: TRBJ1-1; clone_size: .; cdr3_aa: CASSQANTGYTEAFF; cdr3_nt: TGTGCCAGCAGCCAAGCTAACACAGGGTACACTGAAGCTTTCTTT
d_call: .; v_call: TRBV28; j_call: TRBJ2-3; clone_size: .; cdr3_aa: CASSLLSDTQYF; cdr3_nt: TGTGCCAGCAGTTTATTGTCAGATACGCAGTATTTT
d_call: .; v_call: TRBV13; j_call: TRBJ2-7; clone_size: .; cdr3_aa: CASSLERRGHEQYF; cdr3_nt: TGTGCCAGCAGCTTAGAGCGGCGGGGACACGAGCAGTACTTC
d_call: TRBD1; v_call: TRBV7-9; j_call: TRBJ1-1; clone_size: once; cdr3_aa: CASSGQGVVGTEAFF; cdr3_nt: TGTGCCAGCAGCGGGCAGGGGGTTGTTGGCACTGAAGCTTTCTTT
d_call: TRBD1; v_call: TRBV2; j_call: TRBJ1-6; clone_size: .; cdr3_aa: CASSDGTGGSPLHF; cdr3_nt: TGTGCCAGCAGTGATGGGACAGGGGGTTCACCCCTCCACTTT
d_call: .; v_call: TRBV5-1; j_call: TRBJ2-3; clone_size: once; cdr3_aa: CASSLERTDTQYF; cdr3_nt: TGCGCCAGCAGCTTGGAGCGCACAGATACGCAGTATTTT
d_call: TRBD1; v_call: TRBV5-1; j_call: TRBJ2-7; clone_size: .; cdr3_aa: CASSLEVGQGYEQYF; cdr3_nt: TGCGCCAGCAGCTTGGAGGTGGGACAGGGATACGAGCAGTACTTC
d_call: .; v_call: TRBV11-2; j_call: TRBJ1-1; clone_size: few; cdr3_aa: CASSLETQGAFF; cdr3_nt: TGTGCCAGCAGCTTAGAGACACAAGGGGCTTTCTTT